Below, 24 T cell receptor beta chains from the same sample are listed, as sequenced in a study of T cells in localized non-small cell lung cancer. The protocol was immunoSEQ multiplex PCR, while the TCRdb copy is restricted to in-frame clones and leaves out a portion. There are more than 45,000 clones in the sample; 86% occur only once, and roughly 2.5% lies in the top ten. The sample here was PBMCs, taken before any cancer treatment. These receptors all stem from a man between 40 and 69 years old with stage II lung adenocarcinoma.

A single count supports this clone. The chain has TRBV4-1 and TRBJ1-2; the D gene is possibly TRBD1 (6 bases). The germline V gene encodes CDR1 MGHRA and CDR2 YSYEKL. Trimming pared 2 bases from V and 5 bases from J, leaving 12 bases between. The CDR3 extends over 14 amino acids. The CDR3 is CASSQRGGSYGYTF. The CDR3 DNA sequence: TGCGCCAGCAGCCAAAGGGGGGGCAGTTATGGCTACACCTTC.

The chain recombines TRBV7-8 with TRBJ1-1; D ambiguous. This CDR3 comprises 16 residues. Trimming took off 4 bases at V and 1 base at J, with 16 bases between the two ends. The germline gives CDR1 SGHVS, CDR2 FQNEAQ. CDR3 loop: CASSSTPVGRNTEAFF. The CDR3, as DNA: TGTGCCAGCAGCTCAACCCCCGTGGGGAGGAACACTGAAGCTTTCTTT.

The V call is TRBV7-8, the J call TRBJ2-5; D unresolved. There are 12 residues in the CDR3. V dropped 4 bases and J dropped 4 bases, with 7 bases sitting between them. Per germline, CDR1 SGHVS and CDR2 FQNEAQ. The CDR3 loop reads CASSSLLETQYF. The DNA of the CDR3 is TGTGCCAGCAGCTCTCTCCTAGAGACCCAGTACTTC.

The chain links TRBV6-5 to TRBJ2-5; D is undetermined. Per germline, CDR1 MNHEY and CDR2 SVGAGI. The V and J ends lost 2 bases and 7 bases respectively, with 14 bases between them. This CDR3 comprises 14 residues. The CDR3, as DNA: TGTGCCAGCAGTTACGCAAGGGTTACGTCGACCCAGTACTTC. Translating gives CASSYARVTSTQYF.

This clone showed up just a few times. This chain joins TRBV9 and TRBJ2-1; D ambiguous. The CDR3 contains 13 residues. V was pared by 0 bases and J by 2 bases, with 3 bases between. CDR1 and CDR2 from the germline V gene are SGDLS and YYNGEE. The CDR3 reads CASSVDTYNEQFF. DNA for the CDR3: TGTGCCAGCAGCGTAGACACCTACAATGAGCAGTTCTTC.

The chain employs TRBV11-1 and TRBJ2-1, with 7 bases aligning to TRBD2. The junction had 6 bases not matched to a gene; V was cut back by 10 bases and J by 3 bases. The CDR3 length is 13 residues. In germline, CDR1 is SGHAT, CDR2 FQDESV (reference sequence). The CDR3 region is CATTGGIYNEQFF. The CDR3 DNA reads TGTGCCACTACGGGGGGTATCTACAATGAGCAGTTCTTC.

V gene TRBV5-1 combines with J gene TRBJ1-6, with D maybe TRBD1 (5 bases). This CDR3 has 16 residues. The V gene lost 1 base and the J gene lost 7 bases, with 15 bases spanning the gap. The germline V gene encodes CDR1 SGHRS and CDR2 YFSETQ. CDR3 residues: CASSLLGVGYNSPLHF. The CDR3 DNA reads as TGCGCCAGCAGCTTGTTAGGGGTAGGATACAATTCACCCCTCCACTTT.

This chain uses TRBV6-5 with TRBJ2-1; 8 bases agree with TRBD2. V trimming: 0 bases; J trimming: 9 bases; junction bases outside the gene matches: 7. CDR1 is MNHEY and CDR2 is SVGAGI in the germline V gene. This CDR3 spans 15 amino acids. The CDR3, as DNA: TGTGCCAGCAGTTACTCCCGTAGCGGGAAAGGTGAGCAGTTCTTC. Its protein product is CASSYSRSGKGEQFF.

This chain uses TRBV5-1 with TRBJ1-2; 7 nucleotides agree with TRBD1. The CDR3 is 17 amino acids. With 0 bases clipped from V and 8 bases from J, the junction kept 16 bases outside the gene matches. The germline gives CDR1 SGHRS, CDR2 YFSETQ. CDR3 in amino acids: CASSLGGVKTGPGGYTF. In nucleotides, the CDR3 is TGCGCCAGCAGCTTGGGCGGGGTAAAGACAGGGCCGGGCGGCTACACCTTC.

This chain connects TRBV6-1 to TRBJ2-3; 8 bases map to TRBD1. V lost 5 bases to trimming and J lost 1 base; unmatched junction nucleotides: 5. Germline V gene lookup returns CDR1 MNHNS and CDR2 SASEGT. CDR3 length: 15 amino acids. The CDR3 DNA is TGTGCCAGCAGTCTTGGGACAGGAGGCACAGATACGCAGTATTTT. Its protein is CASSLGTGGTDTQYF.

CDR3: CASSFQPPGQGASEKLFF. The CDR3 coding sequence is TGTGCCAGCAGCTTTCAACCTCCGGGACAGGGGGCGAGTGAAAAACTGTTTTTT. The chain links TRBV5-5 to TRBJ1-4; 12 bases agree with TRBD1. This CDR3 has 18 residues. Germline assignment: CDR1 SGHKS and CDR2 YYEKEE (reference sequence). V shed 2 bases and J 7 bases; nucleotides not matched to a gene: 12.

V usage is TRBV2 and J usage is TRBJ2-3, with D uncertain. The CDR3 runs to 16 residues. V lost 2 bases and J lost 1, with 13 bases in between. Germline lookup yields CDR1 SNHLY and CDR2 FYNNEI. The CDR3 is CASSESWAGGTDTQYF. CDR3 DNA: TGTGCCAGCAGTGAAAGTTGGGCAGGAGGCACAGATACGCAGTATTTT.

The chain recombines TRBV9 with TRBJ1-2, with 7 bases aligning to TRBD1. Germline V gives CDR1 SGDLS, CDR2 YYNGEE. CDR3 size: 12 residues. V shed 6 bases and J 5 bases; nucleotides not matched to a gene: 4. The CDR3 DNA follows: TGTGCCAGCACGAGACAGGGTTATGGCTACACCTTC. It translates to CASTRQGYGYTF.

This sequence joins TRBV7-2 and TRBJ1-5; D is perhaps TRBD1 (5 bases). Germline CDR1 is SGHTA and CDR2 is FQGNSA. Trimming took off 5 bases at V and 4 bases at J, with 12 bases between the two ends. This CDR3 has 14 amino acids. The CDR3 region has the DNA TGTGCCAGCAGCCCAGGGAATAAAAATCAGCCCCAGCATTTT. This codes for CASSPGNKNQPQHF.

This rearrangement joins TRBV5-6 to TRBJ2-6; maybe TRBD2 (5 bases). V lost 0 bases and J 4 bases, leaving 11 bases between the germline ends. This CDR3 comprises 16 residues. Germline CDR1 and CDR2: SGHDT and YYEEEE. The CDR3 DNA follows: TGTGCCAGCAGCTTGGAGGCGGGTTCGGGGGCCAACGTCCTGACTTTC. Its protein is CASSLEAGSGANVLTF.

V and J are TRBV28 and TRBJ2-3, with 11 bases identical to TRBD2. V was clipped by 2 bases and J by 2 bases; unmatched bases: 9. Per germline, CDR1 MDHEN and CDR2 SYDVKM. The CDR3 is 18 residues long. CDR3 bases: TGTGCCAGCAGTTTAGGGGGGGGACTAGCGGCCAACACAGATACGCAGTATTTT. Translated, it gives CASSLGGGLAANTDTQYF. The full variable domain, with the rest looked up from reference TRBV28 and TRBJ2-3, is DVKVTQSSRYLVKRTGEKVFLECVQDMDHENMFWYRQDPGLGLRLIYFSYDVKMKEKGDIPEGYSVSREKKERFSLILESASTNQTSMYLCASSLGGGLAANTDTQYFGPGTRLTVL.

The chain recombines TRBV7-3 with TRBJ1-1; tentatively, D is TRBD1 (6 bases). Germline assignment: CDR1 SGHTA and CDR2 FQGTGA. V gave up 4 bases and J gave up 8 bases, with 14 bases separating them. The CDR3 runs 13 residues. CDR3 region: CASSSTSGTEAFF. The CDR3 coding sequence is TGTGCCAGCAGCTCAACGTCCGGGACAGAAGCTTTCTTT.

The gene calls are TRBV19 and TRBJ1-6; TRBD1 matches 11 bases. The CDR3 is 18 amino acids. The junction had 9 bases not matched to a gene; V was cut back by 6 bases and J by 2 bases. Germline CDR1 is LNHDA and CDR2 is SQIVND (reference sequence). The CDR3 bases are TGTGCCAGTAGCCTGCCGGGACAGGGGGTTCCCTATAATTCACCCCTCCACTTT. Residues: CASSLPGQGVPYNSPLHF.

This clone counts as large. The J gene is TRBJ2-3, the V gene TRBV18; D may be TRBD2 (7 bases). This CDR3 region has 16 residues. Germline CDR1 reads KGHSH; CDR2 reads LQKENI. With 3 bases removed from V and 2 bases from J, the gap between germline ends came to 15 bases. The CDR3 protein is CASSPVAGAYTDTQYF. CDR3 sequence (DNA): TGTGCCAGCTCACCGGTCGCGGGGGCCTACACAGATACGCAGTATTTT.

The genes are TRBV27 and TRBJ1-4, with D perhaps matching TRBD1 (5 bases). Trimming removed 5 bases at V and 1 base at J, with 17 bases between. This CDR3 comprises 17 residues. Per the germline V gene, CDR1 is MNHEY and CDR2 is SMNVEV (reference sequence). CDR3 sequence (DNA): TGTGCCAGCAGTGTCGGTCGCGGGGGAGGAACTAATGAAAAACTGTTTTTT. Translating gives CASSVGRGGGTNEKLFF.

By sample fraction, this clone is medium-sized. CDR3 sequence reads: CASSLQGNPYNEQFF. CDR3 nucleotide sequence: TGCGCCAGCAGCTTACAGGGGAACCCCTACAATGAGCAGTTCTTC. The rearrangement links TRBV5-1 to TRBJ2-1; 7 bases map to TRBD1. V trimming: 2 bases; J trimming: 2 bases; junction bases outside the gene matches: 4. Per germline, CDR1 SGHRS and CDR2 YFSETQ. CDR3 length: 15 residues.

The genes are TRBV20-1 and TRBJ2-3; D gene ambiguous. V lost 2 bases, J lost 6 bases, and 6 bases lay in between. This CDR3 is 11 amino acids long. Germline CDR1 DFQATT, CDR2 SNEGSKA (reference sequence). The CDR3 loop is CSARIRDTQYF. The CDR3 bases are TGCAGTGCTAGAATCAGGGATACGCAGTATTTT.

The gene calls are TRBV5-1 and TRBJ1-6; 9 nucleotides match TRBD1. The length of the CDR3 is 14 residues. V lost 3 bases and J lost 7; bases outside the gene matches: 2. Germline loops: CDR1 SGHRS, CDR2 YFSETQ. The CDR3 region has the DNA TGCGCCAGCAGCTCCGGACAGGGGAATTCACCCCTCCACTTT. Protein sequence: CASSSGQGNSPLHF.

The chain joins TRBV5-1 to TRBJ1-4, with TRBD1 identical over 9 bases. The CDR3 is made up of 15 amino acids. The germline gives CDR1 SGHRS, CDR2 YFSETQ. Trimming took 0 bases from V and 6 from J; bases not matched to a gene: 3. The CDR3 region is CASSLGTGADEKLFF. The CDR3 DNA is TGCGCCAGCAGCTTGGGGACAGGGGCGGATGAAAAACTGTTTTTT.